This TCR beta chain was found in a study of OX40 agonist ivuxolimab in advanced cancers. Looking at the study overall: Patients were treated with intravenous ivuxolimab, dosed at 0.01 to 10 mg/kg and infused every 2 weeks.

The V gene lost 4 bases and the J gene lost 5 bases, with 6 bases spanning the gap. The germline V gene encodes CDR1 PRHDT and CDR2 FYEKMQ (reference sequence). This CDR3 is 11 amino acids long. Produced via immunoSEQ multiplex PCR; TCRdb's table is partial and in-frame only. The table lists about 42,000 clones, approximately 86% of them singletons, with 15% in the top ten. Sequenced here: CD4+ or CD8+ T cells sorted from blood, sampled in a trial of the OX40 agonist ivuxolimab. This TCR derives from an adult with an advanced solid tumor such as melanoma, head and neck, liver or kidney cancer. V gene TRBV13 combines with J gene TRBJ2-7, with unresolved D. CDR3 in DNA: TGTGCCAGCAGCTGGCGAGACGAGCAGTACTTC. Translating it yields CASSWRDEQYF.